The subject of this entry is one TCR beta chain. This sample is part of a study of blood T cell repertoires in COVID-19. Study summary: Collection of acute and convalescent COVID-19 samples took place in the United States, Italy and Spain. T cells, B-cell-depleted T cells, or PBMCs supplied cDNA or gDNA.

The CDR3 spans 16 residues. The trim removed 0 bases at V and 10 bases at J, leaving 10 bases unmatched. Germline-derived CDR1 and CDR2 are SGHDT and YYEEEE. Study processing details: Amplifying reference gene primers gave estimates of nucleated cell counts. Method: immunoSEQ multiplex PCR; TCRdb's copy keeps in-frame clones and lacks some. V, J and clone size are those of that table, while D and trimming were read from the DNA. The repertoire holds around 380,000 clones, with more than 75% as singletons. This sequence originates from a human donor with acute or convalescent COVID-19. The donor label of this sample is uncertain. The chain couples TRBV5-6 to TRBJ1-6; TRBD1 aligns across 7 bases. Sequencing was performed on peripheral blood. The CDR3 protein is CASSLGDYRGGSPLHF. In DNA form, the CDR3 reads TGTGCCAGCAGCTTGGGGGATTACAGGGGTGGATCACCCCTCCACTTT.